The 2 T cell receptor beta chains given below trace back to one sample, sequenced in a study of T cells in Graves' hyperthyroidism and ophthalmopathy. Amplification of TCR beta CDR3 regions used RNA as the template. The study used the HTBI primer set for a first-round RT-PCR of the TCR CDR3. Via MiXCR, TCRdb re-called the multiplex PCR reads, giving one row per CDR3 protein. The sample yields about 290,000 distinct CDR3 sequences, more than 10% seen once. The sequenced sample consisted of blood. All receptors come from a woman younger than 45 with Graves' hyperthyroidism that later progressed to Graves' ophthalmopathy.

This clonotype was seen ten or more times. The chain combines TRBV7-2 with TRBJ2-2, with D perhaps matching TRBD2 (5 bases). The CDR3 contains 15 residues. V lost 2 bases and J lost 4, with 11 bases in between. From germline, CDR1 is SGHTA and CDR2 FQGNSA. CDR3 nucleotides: TGTGCCAGCAGCTTAAACAGAGCGGTCACCGGGGAGCTGTTTTTT. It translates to CASSLNRAVTGELFF.

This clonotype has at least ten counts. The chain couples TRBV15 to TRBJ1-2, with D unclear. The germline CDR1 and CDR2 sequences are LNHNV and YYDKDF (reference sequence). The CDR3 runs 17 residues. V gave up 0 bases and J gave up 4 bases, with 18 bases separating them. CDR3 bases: TGTGCCACCAGCAGAGATCGGGGATCCGGCGGCGTCTATGGCTACACCTTC. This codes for CATSRDRGSGGVYGYTF.